The rows below give T cell receptor beta chains drawn from one sample of a study of blood T cell repertoires in COVID-19. Libraries were prepared by immunoSEQ multiplex PCR; TCRdb keeps only in-frame clonotypes and omits some of them. The sample carries under 200,000 clones, more than 75% recorded once. Sequencing was performed on peripheral blood. These receptors originate from a man between 18 and 35 years old with acute or convalescent COVID-19. The CDR3 runs from the conserved cysteine through the conserved F or W. Fields, in order: J gene, clone size, V gene, D gene, CDR3 protein, CDR3 DNA. D genes are given only for firm matches. The size entry is marked missing in some rows and otherwise reads once, few, many or a size class.

J: TRBJ2-7; size: .; V: TRBV7-9; D: .; CDR3: CASSRITGTSSYEQYF; DNA: TGTGCCAGCAGTCGAATCACAGGGACGAGCTCCTACGAGCAGTACTTC
J: TRBJ2-3; size: .; V: TRBV19; D: .; CDR3: CASRLADTQYF; DNA: TGTGCCAGTAGGTTAGCAGATACGCAGTATTTT
J: TRBJ2-3; size: .; V: TRBV5-5; D: TRBD1; CDR3: CASSSWDRGFTDTQYF; DNA: TGTGCCAGCAGCTCGTGGGACAGGGGATTCACAGATACGCAGTATTTT
J: TRBJ2-1; size: few; V: TRBV9; D: TRBD2; CDR3: CASSVGSAGDGNEQFF; DNA: TGTGCCAGCAGCGTAGGATCAGCGGGAGACGGCAATGAGCAGTTCTTC
J: TRBJ1-5; size: .; V: TRBV4-2; D: .; CDR3: CASSSEQGNGNQPQHF; DNA: TGTGCCAGCAGCAGCGAACAGGGAAACGGGAATCAGCCCCAGCATTTT
J: TRBJ1-2; size: .; V: TRBV19; D: TRBD1; CDR3: CASSMRTGGRYGYTF; DNA: TGTGCCAGTAGTATGAGAACAGGGGGTCGCTATGGCTACACCTTC
J: TRBJ1-6; size: .; V: TRBV11-2; D: .; CDR3: CATNDRESPLHF; DNA: TGTGCCACCAACGACCGGGAATCACCCCTCCACTTT
J: TRBJ2-3; size: .; V: TRBV23-1; D: .; CDR3: CASSQPGTPSTDTQYF; DNA: TGCGCCAGCAGTCAACCCGGGACACCTAGCACAGATACGCAGTATTTT
J: TRBJ2-5; size: .; V: TRBV5-1; D: TRBD2; CDR3: CASSSSKRTSGSSETQYF; DNA: TGCGCCAGCAGCTCCTCTAAACGGACTAGCGGGAGTTCCGAGACCCAGTACTTC
J: TRBJ1-1; size: once; V: TRBV5-5; D: TRBD1; CDR3: CASSYLTGPGGNTEAFF; DNA: TGTGCCAGCAGCTATCTCACGGGGCCAGGGGGTAACACTGAAGCTTTCTTT
J: TRBJ2-1; size: .; V: TRBV6-4; D: TRBD2; CDR3: CASSGGPHSGVPSNNEQFF; DNA: TGTGCCAGCAGTGGTGGGCCCCATAGCGGGGTTCCCTCCAACAATGAGCAGTTCTTC
J: TRBJ2-1; size: .; V: TRBV5-1; D: TRBD1; CDR3: CASSLVALTPGGQFF; DNA: TGCGCCAGCAGCTTGGTAGCACTCACACCAGGGGGACAGTTCTTC
J: TRBJ1-3; size: .; V: TRBV11-2; D: TRBD1; CDR3: CASSLGGQGGGNTIYF; DNA: TGTGCCAGCAGCTTAGGCGGACAGGGAGGTGGAAACACCATATATTTT
J: TRBJ2-7; size: once; V: TRBV27; D: .; CDR3: CASSPGHLYEQYF; DNA: TGTGCCAGCAGTCCGGGACACCTTTACGAGCAGTACTTC
J: TRBJ1-3; size: .; V: TRBV3-1/TRBV3-2; D: .; CDR3: CASSPGPGNTIYF; DNA: TGTGCCAGCAGCCCAGGGCCCGGAAACACCATATATTTT
J: TRBJ2-3; size: .; V: TRBV19; D: TRBD1; CDR3: CASAIQGSRADTQYF; DNA: TGTGCCAGTGCTATACAGGGGAGTAGGGCAGATACGCAGTATTTT
J: TRBJ1-2; size: .; V: TRBV5-1; D: .; CDR3: CASSLDRALYGYTF; DNA: TGCGCCAGCAGCTTGGACAGGGCCCTCTATGGCTACACCTTC
J: TRBJ1-4; size: .; V: TRBV3-1/TRBV3-2; D: .; CDR3: CASSQGIGGANEKLFF; DNA: TGTGCCAGCAGCCAGGGGATAGGGGGAGCTAATGAAAAACTGTTTTTT
J: TRBJ1-4; size: .; V: TRBV19; D: .; CDR3: CASSIAGGLGEKLFF; DNA: TGTGCCAGTAGTATCGCGGGGGGCCTTGGTGAAAAACTGTTTTTT
J: TRBJ1-2; size: .; V: TRBV2; D: .; CDR3: CAGQQGAGIYGYTF; DNA: TGTGCCGGCCAACAAGGGGCAGGGATCTATGGCTACACCTTC
J: TRBJ1-2; size: .; V: TRBV6-5; D: TRBD1; CDR3: CASSRGQGTGYTF; DNA: TGTGCCAGCAGCCGAGGACAGGGAACAGGCTACACCTTC
J: TRBJ2-1; size: .; V: TRBV25-1; D: .; CDR3: CASSGFGTRTNEQFF; DNA: TGTGCCAGCAGTGGGTTCGGGACAAGAACGAATGAGCAGTTCTTC
J: TRBJ1-1; size: .; V: TRBV9; D: .; CDR3: CASSSGTSNTEAFF; DNA: TGTGCCAGCAGCTCAGGGACATCGAACACTGAAGCTTTCTTT
J: TRBJ2-6; size: .; V: TRBV6-5; D: .; CDR3: CASRPKEAGANVLTF; DNA: TGTGCCAGCAGGCCAAAGGAGGCTGGGGCCAACGTCCTGACTTTC
J: TRBJ1-2; size: .; V: TRBV6-5; D: .; CDR3: CASRTLERNYGYTF; DNA: TGTGCCAGCAGGACCCTCGAGCGAAACTATGGCTACACCTTC
J: TRBJ1-2; size: .; V: TRBV6-6; D: .; CDR3: CASSPLFVGGFVYGYTF; DNA: TGTGCCAGCAGTCCCCTTTTTGTGGGGGGTTTCGTCTATGGCTACACCTTC
J: TRBJ2-1; size: .; V: TRBV27; D: TRBD2; CDR3: CASSFLAGAFGEQFF; DNA: TGTGCCAGCAGTTTCCTAGCGGGGGCCTTCGGAGAGCAGTTCTTC
J: TRBJ2-5; size: few; V: TRBV25-1; D: .; CDR3: CASSARRTDYQETQYF; DNA: TGTGCCAGCAGTGCCCGGCGGACAGATTACCAAGAGACCCAGTACTTC
J: TRBJ2-7; size: once; V: TRBV10-2; D: TRBD2; CDR3: CASSEQPGGREGLLYEQYF; DNA: TGCGCCAGCAGTGAGCAGCCGGGCGGGAGAGAGGGACTTCTCTACGAGCAGTACTTC
J: TRBJ2-2; size: .; V: TRBV24-1; D: .; CDR3: CATSESIGNTGELFF; DNA: TGTGCCACCAGTGAAAGCATCGGGAACACCGGGGAGCTGTTTTTT
J: TRBJ2-7; size: .; V: TRBV5-5; D: .; CDR3: CASSLGSTAYEQYF; DNA: TGTGCCAGCAGCTTGGGTTCGACAGCCTACGAGCAGTACTTC
J: TRBJ2-7; size: medium-sized; V: TRBV5-1; D: TRBD2; CDR3: CASSKPDLSGGTYEQYF; DNA: TGCGCCAGCAGCAAACCCGACCTTAGCGGGGGCACCTACGAGCAGTACTTC
J: TRBJ1-3; size: .; V: TRBV5-4; D: .; CDR3: CASSFPGDSGNTIYF; DNA: TGTGCCAGCAGCTTTCCAGGCGACTCTGGAAACACCATATATTTT
J: TRBJ1-1; size: .; V: TRBV29-1; D: .; CDR3: CSVPIGGRNTEAFF; DNA: TGCAGCGTCCCCATTGGGGGGAGGAACACTGAAGCTTTCTTT
J: TRBJ2-1; size: .; V: TRBV14; D: TRBD2; CDR3: CASSQVPAGLAGAHPYNEQFF; DNA: TGTGCCAGCAGCCAAGTGCCCGCGGGACTAGCGGGGGCCCACCCCTACAATGAGCAGTTCTTC
J: TRBJ2-7; size: .; V: TRBV19; D: .; CDR3: CASSPLLTSYEQYF; DNA: TGTGCCAGTAGTCCACTACTGACGTCCTACGAGCAGTACTTC
J: TRBJ2-7; size: .; V: TRBV6-5; D: TRBD2; CDR3: CASRDRDGGAYEQYF; DNA: TGTGCCAGCAGGGATCGTGACGGGGGGGCCTACGAGCAGTACTTC
J: TRBJ2-5; size: .; V: TRBV7-2; D: TRBD1; CDR3: CASSPYRGETQYF; DNA: TGTGCCAGCAGCCCTTACAGGGGTGAGACCCAGTACTTC
J: TRBJ2-5; size: .; V: TRBV15; D: .; CDR3: CATSREPTVQETQYF; DNA: TGTGCCACCAGCAGAGAACCAACAGTCCAAGAGACCCAGTACTTC
J: TRBJ1-1; size: .; V: TRBV6-5; D: .; CDR3: CASSYTNTEAFF; DNA: TGTGCCAGCAGTTATACAAACACTGAAGCTTTCTTT
J: TRBJ1-5; size: once; V: TRBV24-1; D: TRBD1; CDR3: CATSTPGTGNQPQHF; DNA: TGTGCCACCAGTACCCCCGGGACAGGCAATCAGCCCCAGCATTTT
J: TRBJ2-2; size: .; V: TRBV11-2; D: .; CDR3: CASSLGQGINTGELFF; DNA: TGTGCCAGCAGCTTAGGGCAGGGCATAAACACCGGGGAGCTGTTTTTT
J: TRBJ1-6; size: .; V: TRBV5-1; D: TRBD1; CDR3: CASSQETGKYSPLHF; DNA: TGCGCCAGCAGCCAAGAGACAGGGAAGTACTCACCCCTCCACTTT
J: TRBJ2-1; size: once; V: TRBV24-1; D: TRBD2; CDR3: CATSDLRGDEQFF; DNA: TGTGCCACCAGTGATTTGCGGGGGGATGAGCAGTTCTTC
J: TRBJ1-1; size: .; V: TRBV6-2/TRBV6-3; D: .; CDR3: CASSWTARPMNTEAFF; DNA: TGTGCCAGCAGTTGGACTGCAAGGCCCATGAACACTGAAGCTTTCTTT